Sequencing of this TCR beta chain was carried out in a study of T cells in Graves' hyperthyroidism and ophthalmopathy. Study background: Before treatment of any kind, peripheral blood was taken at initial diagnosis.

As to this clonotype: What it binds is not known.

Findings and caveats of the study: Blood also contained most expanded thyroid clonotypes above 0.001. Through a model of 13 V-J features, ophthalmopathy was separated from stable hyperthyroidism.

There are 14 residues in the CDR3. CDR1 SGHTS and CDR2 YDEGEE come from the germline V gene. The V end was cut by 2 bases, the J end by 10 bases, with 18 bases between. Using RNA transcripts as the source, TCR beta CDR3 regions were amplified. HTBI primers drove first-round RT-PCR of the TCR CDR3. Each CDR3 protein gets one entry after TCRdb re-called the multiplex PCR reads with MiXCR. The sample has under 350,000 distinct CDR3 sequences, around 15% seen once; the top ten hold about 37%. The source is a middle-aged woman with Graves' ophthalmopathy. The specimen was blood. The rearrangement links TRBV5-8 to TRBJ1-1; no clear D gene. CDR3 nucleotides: TGTGCCAGCAGCTTTGGGAACAGAACACTGACAGCTTTCTTT. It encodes CASSFGNRTLTAFF.